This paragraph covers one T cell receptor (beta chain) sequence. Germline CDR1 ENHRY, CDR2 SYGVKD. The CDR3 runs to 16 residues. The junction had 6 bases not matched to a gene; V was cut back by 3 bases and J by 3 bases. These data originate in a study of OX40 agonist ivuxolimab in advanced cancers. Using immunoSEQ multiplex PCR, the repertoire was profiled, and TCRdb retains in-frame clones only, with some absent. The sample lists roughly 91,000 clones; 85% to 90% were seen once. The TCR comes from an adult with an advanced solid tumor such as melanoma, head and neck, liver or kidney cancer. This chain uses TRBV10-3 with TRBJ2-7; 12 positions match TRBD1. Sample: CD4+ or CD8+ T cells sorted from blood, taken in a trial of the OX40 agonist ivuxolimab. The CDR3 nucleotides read TGTGCCATCAGTGACCCGGGACAGGGGGCAAGCTACGAGCAGTACTTC. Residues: CAISDPGQGASYEQYF.